The 8 T cell receptor beta chains listed next were all sequenced from one sample in a study of blood T cells in healthy people across ages. A second about 7 to 12 cycle PCR used barcoded and J-beta primers. Each CDR3 protein gets one entry after TCRdb re-called the 5' RACE reads with MiXCR. This sample has 700,000 to 850,000 distinct CDR3 sequences, with approximately 55% found just once. The sequencing input was blood. The receptors stem from a man aged 80 or over in good health.

This clonotype has only a few counts. The genes are TRBV6-5 and TRBJ2-6; 9 positions agree with TRBD1. This CDR3 is 17 amino acids long. V shed 0 bases, J shed 0 bases, and the junction held 0 bases outside the gene matches. Germline V gene data show CDR1 as MNHEY and CDR2 as SVGAGI. CDR3 sequence (DNA): TGTGCCAGCAGTTACTCGACAGGGGGCTCTGGGGCCAACGTCCTGACTTTC. Amino acids: CASSYSTGGSGANVLTF.

The CDR3, as DNA: TGCGCCAGCAGCGAAATCGGGGGAAACTATGGCTACACCTTC. Translation gives CASSEIGGNYGYTF. The rearrangement joins TRBV5-1 to TRBJ1-2; D may be TRBD1 (5 bases). The CDR3 totals 14 residues. Per germline, CDR1 SGHRS and CDR2 YFSETQ. V was shortened by 4 bases and J by 2 bases, with 12 bases between the two germline ends.

This clonotype was seen a handful of times. This chain uses TRBV13 with TRBJ2-3; the D gene is possibly TRBD2 (5 bases). V was shortened by 4 bases and J by 14 bases, with 25 bases between the two germline ends. The CDR3 has 15 residues. CDR1 is PRHDT, CDR2 FYEKMQ, per germline (reference sequence). The CDR3 region has the DNA TGTGCCAGCAGCTCGACCAGCGGAGAGCACAGATACGCGTATTTT. This encodes CASSSTSGEHRYAYF.

Regarding this clonotype: This may be a read error, as it is one base from a much larger clone. This chain links TRBV18 with TRBJ2-3, with D uncertain. Per germline, CDR1 KGHSH and CDR2 LQKENI. V lost 3 bases, J lost 14 bases, and 21 bases lay in between. The CDR3 covers 14 residues. CDR3 residues: CASSPAGEYRYAYF. CDR3 sequence (DNA): TGTGCCAGCTCACCTGCAGGAGAGTACAGATACGCGTATTTT.

Comments on this clonotype: This may arise from a read error, as a much more abundant clone is one base away. V is TRBV20-1 and J is TRBJ2-1, with D perhaps TRBD1 (7 bases). The CDR3 runs to 17 residues. Germline V gene lookup returns CDR1 DFQATT and CDR2 SNEGSKA (reference sequence). The CDR3 is CSARAPLQGRSYNERFF. CDR3 nucleotides: TGCAGTGCTAGAGCTCCCTTACAGGGGAGGTCCTACAATGAGCGGTTCTTC.

This clonotype was seen a few times. This chain joins TRBV6-5 and TRBJ2-7; no definite D call. The germline V gene encodes CDR1 MNHEY and CDR2 SVGAGI. V was pared by 2 bases and J by 6 bases, with 11 bases between. The CDR3 is 13 amino acids. CDR3: CASSYATNSEQYF. The DNA for the CDR3 is TGTGCCAGCAGTTACGCGACAAACTCCGAGCAGTACTTC.

This clonotype was recorded a few times. The V gene is TRBV7-2, the J gene TRBJ1-5; a weak D match, TRBD1 (6 bases). Germline V CDR1 and CDR2: SGHTA, FQGNSA. V lost 0 bases to trimming and J lost 1 base, with 13 bases between them. This CDR3 is built from 17 residues. The CDR3 coding sequence is TGTGCCAGCAGCTTAGCCAAGGACAGTTGGAGCAATCAGCCCCAGCATTTT. This codes for CASSLAKDSWSNQPQHF.

The chain combines TRBV20-1 with TRBJ1-2; D uncertain. The CDR3 consists of 13 residues. The V end was cut by 6 bases, the J end by 2 bases, with 13 bases between. The germline V gene encodes CDR1 DFQATT and CDR2 SNEGSKA (reference sequence). For the CDR3, the DNA is TGCAGTGCCTTGGGGTATACGAACTATGGCTACACCTTC. Its protein product is CSALGYTNYGYTF.